This TCR beta chain was captured in a study of cytomegalovirus exposure and HLA in healthy donors. The CDR3 has 16 residues. Trimming removed 3 bases from V and 0 bases from J; junction bases left unmatched: 5. The V gene's germline CDR1 is MNHNS and CDR2 SASEGT. In its sample, this clone was seen a few times. The antigen is unknown. With 60 Vbeta and 13 Jbeta primers, the PCR was carried out. Clones were read by immunoSEQ multiplex PCR, and TCRdb kept only the in-frame ones, dropping some. The sample carries roughly 200,000 clones, less than 80% recorded once. Study results and caveats: In a later analysis, at a false discovery rate of 0.05, over 15,000 TCR beta sequences were associated with HLA alleles. Prediction of most subjects' HLA-A and HLA-B alleles by TCR beta sequences was reportedly accurate.

The V call is TRBV6-1, the J call TRBJ2-1, with TRBD2 identical over 7 bases. Sequencing input: PBMCs. The source of this sequence is a woman in her twenties or thirties in good health and CMV-seropositive. The CDR3 protein is CASSDASGASYNEQFF. DNA of the CDR3: TGTGCCAGCAGTGATGCCAGCGGGGCCTCCTACAATGAGCAGTTCTTC.